The T cell receptor beta chain described here comes from a study of OX40 agonist ivuxolimab in advanced cancers. Study background: Aged roughly 20 to 85 with a mean of roughly 65 years, they were less than 90% male. Allowance was made for prior anti-PD-1, anti-PD-L1 or anti-CTLA-4 therapy, and 40% had some.

Per the germline V gene, CDR1 is MNHEY and CDR2 is SMNVEV (reference sequence). V lost 4 bases to trimming and J lost 6 bases, with 19 bases between them. The CDR3 sequence is 15 residues long. Regarding this clone: Its antigen is still unknown.

General observations from the study: Average numbers of expanded clones were greater in CD8+ T cells than in CD4+.

Assay used: immunoSEQ multiplex PCR; TCRdb lists only in-frame clones, some missing. The sample yields about 17,000 clones, roughly 73% seen once. The source of this sequence is an adult with an advanced solid tumor such as melanoma, head and neck, liver or kidney cancer. The chain joins TRBV27 to TRBJ2-7; maybe TRBD2 (5 bases). The sample consisted of CD4+ or CD8+ T cells sorted from blood, taken in a trial of the OX40 agonist ivuxolimab. CDR3 DNA sequence: TGTGCCAGCAGTTGGAGTAGCGAATGGCTGGGCGAGCAGTACTTC. The encoded protein is CASSWSSEWLGEQYF.